The 14 T cell receptor beta chains below all came from one sample that was sequenced in a study of T cell changes during pregnancy in multiple sclerosis (dated by TCRdb to the late 2010s). Preparation of the library involved the immunoSEQ multiplex PCR assay. The clones in this table, taken by TCRdb from immuneACCESS, are in-frame only. Not every clone is retained; where verified, under half of the shortfall comes from an unresolved V gene, and the cause of the rest is unknown. For this sample the table gives more than 55,000 clones, of which approximately 94% were detected only once. 2% to 3% of the sample is taken by the ten largest. The material was CD8+ T cells from peripheral blood mononuclear cells, obtained after pregnancy. These receptors all stem from a female donor with multiple sclerosis, enrolled in a pregnancy study.

The V and J genes are TRBV5-5 and TRBJ2-7; D not resolved. CDR1 is SGHKS, CDR2 YYEKEE, per germline (reference sequence). V lost 0 bases and J lost 2, with 3 bases in between. This CDR3 comprises 12 residues. In nucleotides, the CDR3 is TGTGCCAGCAGCTTGGCTCCCTACGAGCAGTACTTC. Its protein product is CASSLAPYEQYF.

V and J are TRBV4-2 and TRBJ2-7, with D perhaps TRBD2 (6 bases). The V end was cut by 0 bases, the J end by 4 bases, with 13 bases between. The CDR3 has 15 residues. Looked up from germline, CDR1 is LGHNA and CDR2 is YNFKEQ. This CDR3 reads CASSQEPGSRYEQYF. In DNA form, the CDR3 reads TGTGCCAGCAGCCAAGAACCCGGGAGTAGGTACGAGCAGTACTTC.

V gene TRBV10-3 combines with J gene TRBJ2-1; 8 bases match TRBD1. The CDR3 is made up of 14 amino acids. The V gene's germline CDR1 is ENHRY and CDR2 SYGVKD. J was trimmed by 5 bases and V by 2 bases; bases with no gene match: 2. The CDR3 region is CAISEGTGDNEQFF. The DNA of the CDR3 is TGTGCCATCAGTGAGGGGACAGGTGACAATGAGCAGTTCTTC.

This clone was picked up a small number of times. The chain couples TRBV6-5 to TRBJ2-7; D may be TRBD2 (5 bases). Germline loops: CDR1 MNHEY, CDR2 SVGAGI. V gave up 2 bases and J gave up 3 bases, with 11 bases separating them. The CDR3 consists of 14 residues. The CDR3 region has the DNA TGTGCCAGCAGTTACCAGGTCCGGGGCTACGAGCAGTACTTC. Translated: CASSYQVRGYEQYF.

The rearrangement joins TRBV30 to TRBJ2-7, with TRBD1 as a possible D gene (6 bases). Trimming removed 8 bases from V and 4 bases from J, with 12 bases in between. The CDR3 is 11 residues long. The germline gives CDR1 GTSNPN, CDR2 SVGIG (reference sequence). CDR3 sequence: CARGQPYEQYF. CDR3 coding DNA: TGTGCCCGAGGACAGCCTTACGAGCAGTACTTC. The entire variable domain, with the rest obtained from reference TRBV30 and TRBJ2-7, is as follows: SQTIHQWPATLVQPVGSPLSLECTVEGTSNPNLYWYRQAAGRGLQLLFYSVGIGQISSEVPQNLSASRPQDRQFILSSKKLLLSDSGFYLCARGQPYEQYFGPGTRLTVT.

The chain couples TRBV29-1 to TRBJ2-7; tentatively, D is TRBD2 (6 bases). Germline assignment: CDR1 SQVTM and CDR2 ANQGSEA. CDR3 length: 13 amino acids. V was pared by 2 bases and J by 1 base, with 9 bases between. The CDR3 DNA reads TGCAGCGTTGAATGGAGGGGTTCCTACGAGCAGTACTTC. It codes for CSVEWRGSYEQYF.

J is TRBJ2-7 and V is TRBV27, with D maybe TRBD1 (5 bases). CDR1 MNHEY and CDR2 SMNVEV come from the germline V gene (reference sequence). The CDR3 has 13 amino acids. With 1 base removed from V and 6 bases from J, the gap between germline ends came to 10 bases. In nucleotides, the CDR3 is TGTGCCAGCAGTTTATGGGTGCAGGGCGAGCAGTACTTC. Amino acids: CASSLWVQGEQYF.

This chain links TRBV2 with TRBJ1-1; D uncertain. Germline values: CDR1 SNHLY, CDR2 FYNNEI. The V gene lost 4 bases and the J gene lost 6 bases, with 9 bases spanning the gap. This CDR3 is 12 amino acids long. Written as DNA, the CDR3 is TGTGCCAGCAGTGGATGGGAGGCTGAAGCTTTCTTT. It is translated as CASSGWEAEAFF.

The chain carries TRBV5-6 and TRBJ2-3; D gene ambiguous. Germline CDR1 SGHDT, CDR2 YYEEEE. Trimming cost V 4 bases and J 6 bases, with 15 bases left between them. The CDR3 totals 14 residues. This CDR3 is CASSHTTPRDTQYF. CDR3 nucleotide sequence: TGTGCCAGCAGCCACACGACCCCGCGGGATACGCAGTATTTT.

DNA for the CDR3: TGTGCCAGCAGTGAAACCCCTACTAGCGGTCACAATGAGCAGTTCTTC. Translation: CASSETPTSGHNEQFF. The chain has TRBV6-1 and TRBJ2-1, with 8 bases identical to TRBD2. The CDR3 loop spans 16 amino acids. In germline, CDR1 is MNHNS, CDR2 SASEGT. V shed 2 bases, J shed 5 bases, and the junction held 8 bases outside the gene matches.

V usage is TRBV6-4 and J usage is TRBJ1-2, with 9 bases fitting TRBD1. The CDR3 covers 15 residues. The germline V gene has CDR1 MRHNA and CDR2 SNTAGT. Losses at the gene ends were 5 bases for V and 2 bases for J; bases not matched to a gene: 6. In nucleotides, the CDR3 is TGTGCCAGCAGTTCCTCGGGGACAGGGAACTATGGCTACACCTTC. It is translated as CASSSSGTGNYGYTF.

The table lists this clone with a count of one. This chain joins TRBV27 and TRBJ1-5; 7 nucleotides align to TRBD1. CDR1 is MNHEY, CDR2 SMNVEV, per germline (reference sequence). The CDR3 spans 15 residues. V lost 5 bases to trimming and J lost 5 bases; unmatched junction nucleotides: 9. The chain's CDR3 is CASSPLGQAHQPQHF. As DNA, the CDR3 is TGTGCCAGCAGTCCGCTCGGACAGGCCCATCAGCCCCAGCATTTT.

The chain links TRBV7-9 to TRBJ2-3; tentative D call: TRBD1 (6 bases). The CDR3 is made up of 15 amino acids. The V and J ends lost 2 bases and 4 bases respectively, with 13 bases between them. CDR1 is SEHNR, CDR2 FQNEAQ, per germline (reference sequence). CDR3 sequence: CASSLITGLADTQYF. The CDR3 nucleotides are TGTGCCAGCAGCTTAATTACAGGGTTGGCAGATACGCAGTATTTT.

J is TRBJ2-1 and V is TRBV19, with 10 bases that match TRBD2. V was pared by 6 bases and J by 4 bases, with 9 bases of the junction left unmatched. This CDR3 spans 16 amino acids. Germline V gene lookup returns CDR1 LNHDA and CDR2 SQIVND (reference sequence). CDR3: CASSSLAGAQYNEQFF. CDR3 in DNA: TGTGCCAGTAGCTCCCTAGCGGGAGCCCAATACAATGAGCAGTTCTTC.